The 9 T cell receptor beta chains given below trace back to one sample, sequenced in a study of cytomegalovirus exposure and HLA in healthy donors (dated by TCRdb to the late 2010s). Library preparation employed the immunoSEQ multiplex PCR assay. A mixture of 60 forward primers for TCR Vbeta segments and 13 reverse primers for TCR Jbeta segments was used in the multiplex PCR. The source is immuneACCESS, and TCRdb retained only in-frame sequences with V and J called. Part of the clones is not carried over; for the studies checked, unresolved V genes explain less than half of this, and the remainder is unexplained. This sample is represented by under 200,000 clones; 80% of them were singletons. Jointly, the top ten make up around 4.3% of the sample. Sample: PBMCs. The origin of the receptors is a woman aged 50 to 65 in good health and CMV-seropositive.

The chain couples TRBV5-1 to TRBJ2-1; a weak D match, TRBD2 (7 bases). The V gene's germline CDR1 is SGHRS and CDR2 YFSETQ. Trimming stripped 4 bases from V and 0 bases from J, with 11 bases between. This CDR3 is built from 15 residues. The DNA of the CDR3 is TGCGCCAGCAGCATCCGGGGGGCCTCCTACAATGAGCAGTTCTTC. It is translated as CASSIRGASYNEQFF.

This clone showed up just once. The chain uses TRBV2 and TRBJ1-5, with D unresolved. CDR1 SNHLY and CDR2 FYNNEI come from the germline V gene. Trimming left V 3 bases short and J 0 bases short, with 12 bases between. The CDR3 is 16 amino acids. As DNA, the CDR3 is TGTGCCAGCAGTGAGGAAGCGGCGAATAGCAATCAGCCCCAGCATTTT. Protein sequence: CASSEEAANSNQPQHF.

The chain couples TRBV10-3 to TRBJ2-3; 8 bases align to TRBD2. Germline V lookup: CDR1 ENHRY, CDR2 SYGVKD. The length of the CDR3 is 15 residues. V gave up 9 bases and J gave up 4 bases; unmatched junction bases: 12. The CDR3 here is CAIAGREGGADTQYF. Written as DNA, the CDR3 is TGTGCCATAGCGGGCCGGGAGGGGGGGGCAGATACGCAGTATTTT.

This clone appeared a few times. The genes are TRBV6-4 and TRBJ2-3, with a tentative D call TRBD2 (5 bases). V was shortened by 3 bases and J by 2 bases, with 9 bases between the two germline ends. CDR1 and CDR2 from the germline V gene are MRHNA and SNTAGT. The CDR3 extends over 14 amino acids. The CDR3 here is CASSELGNTDTQYF. In nucleotides, the CDR3 is TGTGCCAGCAGTGAACTAGGAAACACAGATACGCAGTATTTT.

This chain connects TRBV11-3 to TRBJ2-3; no definite D call. Per germline, CDR1 SGHNT and CDR2 YENEEA. This CDR3 is built from 12 residues. V dropped 3 bases and J dropped 2 bases, with 3 bases sitting between them. The CDR3 DNA sequence: TGTGCCAGCAGCTTGGCCACAGATACGCAGTATTTT. This encodes CASSLATDTQYF.

V is TRBV5-1 and J is TRBJ2-2; 7 nucleotides line up with TRBD2. V was pared by 4 bases and J by 4 bases, with 13 bases of the junction left unmatched. Germline CDR1 SGHRS, CDR2 YFSETQ. The CDR3 runs 17 residues. CDR3: CASSVTGTTFGTGELFF. In DNA, the CDR3 is TGCGCCAGCAGCGTTACCGGGACTACCTTTGGCACCGGGGAGCTGTTTTTT.

The chain combines TRBV6-5 with TRBJ1-1; 8 nucleotides agree with TRBD1. The germline V gene has CDR1 MNHEY and CDR2 SVGAGI. V was pared by 0 bases and J by 7 bases, with 10 bases of the junction left unmatched. The CDR3 is 16 amino acids. CDR3 sequence reads: CASSYSAGGWGGEAFF. CDR3 nucleotide sequence: TGTGCCAGCAGTTACTCGGCAGGGGGCTGGGGAGGTGAAGCTTTCTTT.

This clone came up once. This sequence joins TRBV7-2 and TRBJ1-2; TRBD1 aligns across 7 bases. The V and J ends lost 1 base and 3 bases, in that order; junction bases with no gene match: 8. This CDR3 has 16 residues. From germline, CDR1 is SGHTA and CDR2 FQGNSA. CDR3 coding DNA: TGTGCCAGCAGCTTAGGCTCATATCAGGGGGACTATGGCTACACCTTC. Translating gives CASSLGSYQGDYGYTF.

The chain joins TRBV5-1 to TRBJ2-5; a weak D match, TRBD1 (6 bases). Germline loops: CDR1 SGHRS, CDR2 YFSETQ. Trimming took 0 bases from V and 5 from J, leaving 14 bases between them. The CDR3 runs to 15 residues. Here the CDR3 reads CASSLGGQGVETQYF. The DNA for the CDR3 is TGCGCCAGCAGCTTGGGGGGACAAGGGGTGGAGACCCAGTACTTC.